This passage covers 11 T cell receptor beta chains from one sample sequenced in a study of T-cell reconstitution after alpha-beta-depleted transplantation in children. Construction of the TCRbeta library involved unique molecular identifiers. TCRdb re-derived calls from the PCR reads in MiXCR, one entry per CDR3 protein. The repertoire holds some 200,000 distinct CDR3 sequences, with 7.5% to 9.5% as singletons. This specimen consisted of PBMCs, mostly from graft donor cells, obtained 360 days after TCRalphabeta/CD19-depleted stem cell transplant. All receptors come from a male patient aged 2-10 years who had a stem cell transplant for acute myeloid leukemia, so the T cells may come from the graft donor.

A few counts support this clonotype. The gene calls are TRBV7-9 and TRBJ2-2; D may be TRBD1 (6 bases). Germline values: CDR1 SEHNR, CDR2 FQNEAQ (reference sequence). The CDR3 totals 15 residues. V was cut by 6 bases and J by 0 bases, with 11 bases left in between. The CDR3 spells CASRMTGPNTGELFF. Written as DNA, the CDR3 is TGTGCCAGCAGGATGACAGGACCGAACACCGGGGAGCTGTTTTTT.

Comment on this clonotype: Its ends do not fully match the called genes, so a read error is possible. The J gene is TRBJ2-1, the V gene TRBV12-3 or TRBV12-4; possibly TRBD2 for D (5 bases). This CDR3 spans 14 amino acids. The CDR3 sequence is CASSSRPAGNEEFF. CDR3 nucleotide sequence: TGTGCCAGCAGTTCAAGACCCGCGGGTAATGAGGAGTTCTTC.

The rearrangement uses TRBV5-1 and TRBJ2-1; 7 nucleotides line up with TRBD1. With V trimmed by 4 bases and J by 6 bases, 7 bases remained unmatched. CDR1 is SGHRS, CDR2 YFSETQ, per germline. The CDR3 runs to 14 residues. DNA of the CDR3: TGCGCCAGCAGCGATCCAGGGGGTGGCAATGAGCAGTTCTTC. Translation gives CASSDPGGGNEQFF.

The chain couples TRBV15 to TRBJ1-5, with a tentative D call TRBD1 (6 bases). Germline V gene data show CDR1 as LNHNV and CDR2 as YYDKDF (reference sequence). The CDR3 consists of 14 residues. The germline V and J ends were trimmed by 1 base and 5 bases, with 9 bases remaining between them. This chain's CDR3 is CATSRGQVDQPQHF. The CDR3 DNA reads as TGTGCCACCAGCAGAGGACAGGTCGATCAGCCCCAGCATTTT. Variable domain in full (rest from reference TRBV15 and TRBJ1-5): DAMVIQNPRYQVTQFGKPVTLSCSQTLNHNVMYWYQQKSSQAPKLLFHYYDKDFNNEADTPDNFQSRRPNTSFCFLDIRSPGLGDTAMYLCATSRGQVDQPQHFGDGTRLSIL.

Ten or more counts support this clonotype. In DNA, the CDR3 is TGCAGTGTCACGGACAGGGATAATGAAGCTTTCTTT. Its translation: CSVTDRDNEAFF. V and J are TRBV20-1 and TRBJ1-1; 8 nucleotides match TRBD1. Germline values: CDR1 DFQATT, CDR2 SNEGSKA (reference sequence). V dropped 7 bases and J dropped 7; count of bases not matched to a gene: 8. CDR3 length: 12 amino acids.

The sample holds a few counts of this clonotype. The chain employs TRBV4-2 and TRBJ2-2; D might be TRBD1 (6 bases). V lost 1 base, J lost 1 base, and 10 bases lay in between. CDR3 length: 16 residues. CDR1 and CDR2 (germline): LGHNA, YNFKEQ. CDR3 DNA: TGTGCCAGCAGCCAAGTGTGGGACAAGAACACCGGGGAGCTGTTTTTT. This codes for CASSQVWDKNTGELFF.

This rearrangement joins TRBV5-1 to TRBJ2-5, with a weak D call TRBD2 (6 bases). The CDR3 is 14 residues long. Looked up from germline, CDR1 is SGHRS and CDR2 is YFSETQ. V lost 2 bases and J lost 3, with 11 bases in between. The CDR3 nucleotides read TGCGCCAGCAGCTTCTTTGGAGGGAAAGAGACCCAGTACTTC. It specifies CASSFFGGKETQYF.

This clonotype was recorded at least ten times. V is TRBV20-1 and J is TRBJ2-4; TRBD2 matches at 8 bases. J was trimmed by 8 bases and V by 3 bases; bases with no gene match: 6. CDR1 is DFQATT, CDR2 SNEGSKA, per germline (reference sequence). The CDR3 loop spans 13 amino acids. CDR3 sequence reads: CSASAGRGDIQYF. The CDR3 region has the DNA TGCAGTGCTAGCGCCGGGAGGGGGGACATTCAGTACTTC.

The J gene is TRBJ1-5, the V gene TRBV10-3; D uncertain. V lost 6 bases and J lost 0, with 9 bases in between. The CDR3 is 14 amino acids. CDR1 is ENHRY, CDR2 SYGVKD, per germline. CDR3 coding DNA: TGTGCCATCAGGCAGGACCTTAGCAATCAGCCCCAGCATTTT. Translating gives CAIRQDLSNQPQHF.

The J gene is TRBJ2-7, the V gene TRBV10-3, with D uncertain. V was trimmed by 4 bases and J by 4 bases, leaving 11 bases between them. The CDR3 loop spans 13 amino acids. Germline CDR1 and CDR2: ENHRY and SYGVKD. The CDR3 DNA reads TGTGCCATCAGTGGCCCCTCGGTTTACGAGCAGTACGTC. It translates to CAISGPSVYEQYV.

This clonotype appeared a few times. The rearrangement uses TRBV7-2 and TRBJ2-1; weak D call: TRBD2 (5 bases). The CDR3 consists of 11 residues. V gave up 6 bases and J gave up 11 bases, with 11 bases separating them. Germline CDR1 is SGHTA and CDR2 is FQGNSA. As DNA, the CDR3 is TGTGCCAGCAGTGATCGCGGGCAGCAGTTCTTC. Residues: CASSDRGQQFF. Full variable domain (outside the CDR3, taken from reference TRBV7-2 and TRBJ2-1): GAGVSQSPSNKVTEKGKDVELRCDPISGHTALYWYRQSLGQGLEFLIYFQGNSAPDKSGLPSDRFSAERTGGSVSTLTIQRTQQEDSAVYLCASSDRGQQFFGPGTRLTVL.